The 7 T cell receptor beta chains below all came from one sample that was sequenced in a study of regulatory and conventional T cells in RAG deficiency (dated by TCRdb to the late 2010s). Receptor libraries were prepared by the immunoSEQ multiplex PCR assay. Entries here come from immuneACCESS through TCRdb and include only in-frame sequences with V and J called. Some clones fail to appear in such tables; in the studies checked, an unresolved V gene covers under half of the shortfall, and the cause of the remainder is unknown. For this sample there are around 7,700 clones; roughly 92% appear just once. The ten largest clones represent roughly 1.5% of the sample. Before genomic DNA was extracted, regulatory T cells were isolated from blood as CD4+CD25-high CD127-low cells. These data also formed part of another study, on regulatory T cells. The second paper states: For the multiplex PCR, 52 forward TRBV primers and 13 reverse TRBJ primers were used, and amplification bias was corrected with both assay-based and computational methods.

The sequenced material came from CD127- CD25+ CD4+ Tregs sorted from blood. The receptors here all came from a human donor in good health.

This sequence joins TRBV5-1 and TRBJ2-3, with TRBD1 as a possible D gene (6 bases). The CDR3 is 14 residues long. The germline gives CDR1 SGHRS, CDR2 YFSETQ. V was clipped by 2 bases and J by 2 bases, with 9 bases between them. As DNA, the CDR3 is TGCGCCAGCAGCTTACAGGGTTCCACAGATACGCAGTATTTT. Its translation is CASSLQGSTDTQYF.

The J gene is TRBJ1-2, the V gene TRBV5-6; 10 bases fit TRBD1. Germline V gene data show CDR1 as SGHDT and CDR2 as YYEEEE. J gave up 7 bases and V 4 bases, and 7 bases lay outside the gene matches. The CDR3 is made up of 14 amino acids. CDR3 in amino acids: CASSTGTGVGGYTF. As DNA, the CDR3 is TGTGCCAGCAGCACGGGGACAGGGGTAGGTGGCTACACCTTC. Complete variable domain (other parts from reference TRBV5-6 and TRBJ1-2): DAGVTQSPTHLIKTRGQQVTLRCSPKSGHDTVSWYQQALGQGPQFIFQYYEEEERQRGNFPDRFSGHQFPNYSSELNVNALLLGDSALYLCASSTGTGVGGYTFGSGTRLTVV.

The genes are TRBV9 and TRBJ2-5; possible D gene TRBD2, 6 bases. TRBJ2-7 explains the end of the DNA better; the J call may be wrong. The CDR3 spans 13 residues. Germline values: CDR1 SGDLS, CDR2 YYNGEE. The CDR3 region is CASSPRGGYEQYF. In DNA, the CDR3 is TGTGCCAGCAGCCCAAGAGGAGGGTACGAGCAGTACTTC.

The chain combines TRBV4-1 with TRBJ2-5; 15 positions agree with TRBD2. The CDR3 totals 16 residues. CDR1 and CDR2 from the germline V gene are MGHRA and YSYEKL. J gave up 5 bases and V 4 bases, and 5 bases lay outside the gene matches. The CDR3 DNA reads TGCGCCAGCAGCCGGGGACTAGCGGGGGGCTGGGAGACCCAGTACTTC. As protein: CASSRGLAGGWETQYF.

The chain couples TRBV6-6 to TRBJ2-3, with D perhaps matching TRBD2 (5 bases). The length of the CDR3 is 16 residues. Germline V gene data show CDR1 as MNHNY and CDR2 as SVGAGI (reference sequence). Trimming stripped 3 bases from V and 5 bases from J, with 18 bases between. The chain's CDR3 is CASSYLPSQRGDTQYF. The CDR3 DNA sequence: TGTGCCAGCAGTTATTTACCTAGCCAGCGAGGAGATACGCAGTATTTT.

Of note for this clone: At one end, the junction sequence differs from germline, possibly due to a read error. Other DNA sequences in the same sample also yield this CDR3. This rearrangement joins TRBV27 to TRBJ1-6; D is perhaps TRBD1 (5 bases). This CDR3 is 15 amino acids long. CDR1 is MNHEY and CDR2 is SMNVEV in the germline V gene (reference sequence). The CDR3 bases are TGTGCCAGCAGTTTATCGGGGGGAGGGAATTCCCCCCTCCACTTT. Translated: CASSLSGGGNSPLHF.

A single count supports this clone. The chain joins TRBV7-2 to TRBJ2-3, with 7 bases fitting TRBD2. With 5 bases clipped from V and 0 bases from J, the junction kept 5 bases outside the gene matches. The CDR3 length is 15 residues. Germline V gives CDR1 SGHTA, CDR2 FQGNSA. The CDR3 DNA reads TGTGCCAGCAGCGCTCGCGGGGGTAGCACAGATACGCAGTATTTT. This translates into CASSARGGSTDTQYF.